These 9 T cell receptor beta chains were sequenced from one sample in a study of blood T cell repertoires in COVID-19. The table came from immunoSEQ multiplex PCR; TCRdb's copy has only in-frame clones and leaves some out. The sample includes about 330,000 clones, 87% seen only once; the top ten take approximately 9.4%. Sequencing input: peripheral blood. These TCRs come from a man aged 30 to 45 with COVID-19, enrolled during active disease.

The rearrangement links TRBV12-5 to TRBJ2-3; 8 bases fit TRBD2. This CDR3 has 17 residues. V was clipped by 2 bases and J by 1 base; unmatched bases: 8. From germline, CDR1 is LGHNT and CDR2 FRNRAP. The CDR3 coding sequence is TGTGCTAGTGGTTTGTCCCGGGGGGGGATAGGCACAGATACGCAGTATTTT. Amino acids: CASGLSRGGIGTDTQYF.

The chain joins TRBV6-4 to TRBJ2-7; 7 bases are shared with TRBD1. Germline V CDR1 and CDR2: MRHNA, SNTAGT. The junction had 17 bases not matched to a gene; V was cut back by 0 bases and J by 0 bases. This CDR3 contains 20 residues. The CDR3 region is CASSDSNGVSRTGASYEQYF. For the CDR3, the DNA is TGTGCCAGCAGTGACTCGAATGGGGTCTCCCGAACAGGGGCCTCCTACGAGCAGTACTTC.

The gene calls are TRBV28 and TRBJ2-4; TRBD1 aligns across 8 bases. V shed 3 bases and J 5 bases; nucleotides not matched to a gene: 3. Germline CDR1 is MDHEN and CDR2 is SYDVKM. The CDR3 covers 14 residues. In DNA form, the CDR3 reads TGTGCCAGCAGTTTGGCAGGGGGCCAAAACATTCAGTACTTC. Its protein product is CASSLAGGQNIQYF.

CDR3 sequence (DNA): TGTGCCAGCAGTTACGGACTAGCACACACCGGGGAGCTGTTTTTT. It encodes CASSYGLAHTGELFF. The chain recombines TRBV6-5 with TRBJ2-2, with 8 bases matching TRBD2. From germline, CDR1 is MNHEY and CDR2 SVGAGI. With 2 bases clipped from V and 3 bases from J, the junction kept 2 bases outside the gene matches. The CDR3 consists of 15 residues.

CDR3 amino acids: CASSLQGAGETQYF. As DNA, the CDR3 is TGTGCCAGCAGCTTACAGGGGGCAGGGGAGACCCAGTACTTC. J is TRBJ2-5 and V is TRBV7-9; 8 bases map to TRBD1. V lost 2 bases and J lost 5; bases outside the gene matches: 4. The CDR3 spans 14 residues. CDR1 and CDR2 (germline): SEHNR, FQNEAQ (reference sequence).

The chain links TRBV6-1 to TRBJ1-1; a weak D match, TRBD1 (6 bases). There are 13 residues in the CDR3. Germline V gene sequence: CDR1 MNHNS, CDR2 SASEGT. The ends were cut back, 3 bases at V and 3 bases at J, with 8 bases in the middle. The CDR3 DNA reads TGTGCCAGCAGTGAGCAGGGGTACACTGAAGCTTTCTTT. This gives the protein CASSEQGYTEAFF.

The CDR3 protein is CASSFSSNYGYTF. The CDR3, as DNA: TGTGCCAGCAGTTTCAGTTCAAACTATGGCTACACCTTC. The chain combines TRBV12-3 or TRBV12-4 with TRBJ1-2; D is uncertain. This CDR3 is 13 amino acids long. Between the trimmed V and J ends, which lost 3 bases and 2 bases, there was a span of 7 bases.

This clone was seen only a few times. The chain is built from TRBV7-2 and TRBJ2-7; D is uncertain. Trimming stripped 3 bases from V and 0 bases from J, with 6 bases between. The CDR3 runs 13 residues. CDR1 is SGHTA, CDR2 FQGNSA, per germline. CDR3 residues: CASSLQVSYEQYF. The DNA of the CDR3 is TGTGCCAGCAGCTTGCAGGTCTCCTACGAGCAGTACTTC.

The V gene is TRBV6-1, the J gene TRBJ2-7; 11 bases map to TRBD2. V shed 4 bases and J 2 bases; nucleotides not matched to a gene: 7. The germline V gene has CDR1 MNHNS and CDR2 SASEGT. There are 16 residues in the CDR3. The CDR3 sequence: CASSAETSGVTYEQYF. CDR3 nucleotide sequence: TGTGCCAGCAGTGCCGAGACTAGCGGGGTAACCTACGAGCAGTACTTC.